Listed here are 28 T cell receptor beta chains from one sample, sequenced in a study of shared T cell receptors in the human thymus. Assay: immunoSEQ multiplex PCR; the TCRdb copy retains only in-frame clones and omits some. The table shows hundreds of thousands of clones, with more than 75% occurring only once. These same data were also listed under a study on human thymus T cells.

The sequenced sample was thymocytes. These receptors were collected from a boy in the first two years of life with a congenital heart defect.

This chain connects TRBV28 to TRBJ2-7; 9 bases match TRBD1. J was trimmed by 6 bases and V by 3 bases; bases with no gene match: 6. The CDR3 totals 14 residues. In germline, CDR1 is MDHEN, CDR2 SYDVKM. This CDR3 is CASSFEQGASEQYF. CDR3 nucleotides: TGTGCCAGCAGTTTCGAACAGGGGGCCTCCGAGCAGTACTTC.

CDR3 in amino acids: CASSPGQGEPYEETQYF. CDR3 nucleotides: TGTGCCAGCAGCCCGGGACAGGGGGAGCCCTACGAAGAGACCCAGTACTTC. The gene calls are TRBV2 and TRBJ2-5; TRBD1 matches at 11 bases. Germline lookup yields CDR1 SNHLY and CDR2 FYNNEI. V was clipped by 6 bases and J by 3 bases; unmatched bases: 12. The CDR3 consists of 17 residues.

The genes are TRBV4-1 and TRBJ2-1, with a tentative D call TRBD2 (5 bases). V was pared by 0 bases and J by 0 bases, with 12 bases between. CDR3 length: 17 amino acids. Germline V gene sequence: CDR1 MGHRA, CDR2 YSYEKL. CDR3 DNA sequence: TGCGCCAGCAGCCAAGACGGCGAGCGGAGCTCCTACAATGAGCAGTTCTTC. It yields the protein CASSQDGERSSYNEQFF.

The chain has TRBV30 and TRBJ1-6, with 8 nucleotides matching TRBD1. V trimming: 3 bases; J trimming: 0 bases; junction bases outside the gene matches: 4. The CDR3 consists of 16 residues. Germline lookup yields CDR1 GTSNPN and CDR2 SVGIG (reference sequence). Here the CDR3 DNA reads TGTGCCTGGAGGACAGGGGCAAGCTCCTATAATTCACCCCTCCACTTT. It translates to CAWRTGASSYNSPLHF.

The chain employs TRBV27 and TRBJ1-4; 7 positions agree with TRBD1. The CDR3 runs 15 residues. Trimming took 9 bases from V and 8 from J; bases not matched to a gene: 15. Germline lookup yields CDR1 MNHEY and CDR2 SMNVEV (reference sequence). As DNA, the CDR3 is TGTGCCAGTTCCTTTTTGACAGGGCGGTCCGAAAAACTGTTTTTT. Translating it yields CASSFLTGRSEKLFF.

This chain uses TRBV28 with TRBJ1-1, with 8 bases matching TRBD1. Germline trimming cut 5 bases from V and 8 bases from J; bases unmatched to any gene: 10. CDR3 length: 14 residues. The germline gives CDR1 MDHEN, CDR2 SYDVKM. The CDR3 DNA reads as TGTGCCAGCAGTCCCCGGACAGGGATTTCCGAAGCTTTCTTT. This encodes CASSPRTGISEAFF. The complete variable domain, with remaining parts taken from reference TRBV28 and TRBJ1-1, reads DVKVTQSSRYLVKRTGEKVFLECVQDMDHENMFWYRQDPGLGLRLIYFSYDVKMKEKGDIPEGYSVSREKKERFSLILESASTNQTSMYLCASSPRTGISEAFFGQGTRLTVV.

This clone was detected a few times. V gene TRBV6-5 combines with J gene TRBJ2-7, with D tentatively TRBD2 (6 bases). The ends were cut back, 5 bases at V and 6 bases at J, with 11 bases in the middle. The germline CDR1 and CDR2 sequences are MNHEY and SVGAGI. There are 12 residues in the CDR3. The CDR3 region has the DNA TGTGCCAGCAGTCCGGGAGTTCCCGAGCAGTACTTC. Amino acid sequence: CASSPGVPEQYF.

The V and J genes are TRBV5-8 and TRBJ1-1, with 7 bases fitting TRBD1. The CDR3 contains 14 residues. Germline V gene data show CDR1 as SGHTS and CDR2 as YDEGEE. V trimming: 4 bases; J trimming: 0 bases; junction bases outside the gene matches: 3. Written as DNA, the CDR3 is TGTGCCAGCAGCCGGGACAGCATGAACACTGAAGCTTTCTTT. As protein: CASSRDSMNTEAFF.

This clone has only one observation. The J gene is TRBJ2-3, the V gene TRBV9; TRBD2 agrees at 12 bases. The CDR3 covers 17 residues. In germline, CDR1 is SGDLS, CDR2 YYNGEE. J gave up 1 base and V 2 bases, and 5 bases lay outside the gene matches. The CDR3 sequence: CASSVSSGRAGTDTQYF. In nucleotides, the CDR3 is TGTGCCAGCAGCGTTTCTAGCGGGAGGGCAGGCACAGATACGCAGTATTTT. Variable domain in full (rest from reference TRBV9 and TRBJ2-3): DSGVTQTPKHLITATGQRVTLRCSPRSGDLSVYWYQQSLDQGLQFLIQYYNGEERAKGNILERFSAQQFPDLHSELNLSSLELGDSALYFCASSVSSGRAGTDTQYFGPGTRLTVL.

This chain links TRBV5-4 with TRBJ1-4; D uncertain. The V end was cut by 1 base, the J end by 7 bases, with 14 bases between. The length of the CDR3 is 15 residues. Germline V CDR1 and CDR2: SGHNT, YYREEE (reference sequence). Written as DNA, the CDR3 is TGTGCCAGCAGCTTGTACGGAGCCGATGGTGAAAAACTGTTTTTT. It codes for CASSLYGADGEKLFF.

This sequence joins TRBV6-6 and TRBJ2-7; 7 bases line up with TRBD1. J gave up 3 bases and V 0 bases, and 5 bases lay outside the gene matches. The CDR3 has 15 amino acids. Germline CDR1 reads MNHNY; CDR2 reads SVGAGI (reference sequence). Written as DNA, the CDR3 is TGTGCCAGCAGTTACTCGACAGGGCTCGTCTACGAGCAGTACTTC. The encoded protein is CASSYSTGLVYEQYF.

V and J are TRBV6-1 and TRBJ2-6; D is unclear. The CDR3 consists of 19 residues. Germline CDR1 and CDR2: MNHNS and SASEGT. Trimming shortened V by 4 bases and J by 1 base, and 20 bases separated the two germline ends. The CDR3 nucleotides are TGTGCCAGCAGTGGTATCGGGTTTAAAATGGTGTCTGGGGCCAACGTCCTGACTTTC. Protein product: CASSGIGFKMVSGANVLTF.

The J gene is TRBJ2-1, the V gene TRBV6-6, with 12 bases fitting TRBD2. Germline-derived CDR1 and CDR2 are MNHNY and SVGAGI (reference sequence). The CDR3 runs 13 residues. V dropped 4 bases and J dropped 9; count of bases not matched to a gene: 1. DNA of the CDR3: TGTGCCAGCAGTTTGGGACTAGCGGGTGAGCAGTTCTTC. Residues: CASSLGLAGEQFF.

The V call is TRBV19, the J call TRBJ2-6; 7 nucleotides match TRBD1. This CDR3 comprises 18 residues. CDR1 is LNHDA, CDR2 SQIVND, per germline (reference sequence). V gave up 7 bases and J gave up 0 bases; unmatched junction bases: 12. Here the CDR3 DNA reads TGTGCCAGTACTCCGGAGAGGGGACAGAGCTCTGGGGCCAACGTCCTGACTTTC. Protein: CASTPERGQSSGANVLTF.

CDR3 DNA sequence: TGTGCCAGCAGTTACGTCAACTCCTACGAGCAGTACTTC. The encoded protein is CASSYVNSYEQYF. The chain combines TRBV6-6 with TRBJ2-7; no clear D gene. This CDR3 contains 13 residues. V lost 2 bases and J lost 0, with 5 bases in between. Germline CDR1 MNHNY, CDR2 SVGAGI (reference sequence).

This rearrangement joins TRBV28 to TRBJ2-7; weak D call: TRBD2 (6 bases). This CDR3 has 16 residues. V lost 0 bases and J 3 bases, leaving 15 bases between the germline ends. In germline, CDR1 is MDHEN, CDR2 SYDVKM. CDR3 amino acids: CASSLWGLACNYEQYF. CDR3 DNA: TGTGCCAGCAGTTTATGGGGACTGGCCTGCAACTACGAGCAGTACTTC.

The V gene is TRBV4-2, the J gene TRBJ1-5, with D possibly matching TRBD1 (6 bases). The CDR3 loop spans 16 amino acids. With 0 bases removed from V and 5 bases from J, the gap between germline ends came to 14 bases. The germline CDR1 and CDR2 sequences are LGHNA and YNFKEQ. CDR3 bases: TGTGCCAGCAGCCAAGATAGCAACAGGGTGGATCAGCCCCAGCATTTT. This sequence encodes CASSQDSNRVDQPQHF.

CDR3 sequence reads: CASRMRAGGHPYGYTF. In nucleotides, the CDR3 is TGTGCCAGCAGGATGAGGGCAGGGGGTCACCCCTATGGCTACACCTTC. The chain uses TRBV5-5 and TRBJ1-2; 7 bases match TRBD1. This CDR3 spans 16 amino acids. J gave up 4 bases and V 5 bases, and 14 bases lay outside the gene matches. CDR1 is SGHKS and CDR2 is YYEKEE in the germline V gene (reference sequence).

In DNA form, the CDR3 reads TGTGCCAGCAGCCTCGACTATTACGAGCAGTACTTC. It yields the protein CASSLDYYEQYF. This sequence joins TRBV7-9 and TRBJ2-7, with D possibly TRBD2 on 5 matching bases. The CDR3 contains 12 residues. The germline CDR1 and CDR2 sequences are SEHNR and FQNEAQ (reference sequence). V was pared by 5 bases and J by 4 bases, with 9 bases between.

The chain carries TRBV4-3 and TRBJ1-1; 10 bases are a match to TRBD1. The CDR3 length is 15 residues. Unmatched junction bases numbered 5, after V lost 4 bases and J lost 3 bases. Looked up from germline, CDR1 is LGHNA and CDR2 is YSLEER. CDR3 coding DNA: TGCGCCAGCAGCCCCCGGGACAGGGGAGACACTGAAGCTTTCTTT. Translated: CASSPRDRGDTEAFF.

This chain connects TRBV2 to TRBJ2-1; D may be TRBD2 (5 bases). The CDR3 spans 15 residues. Germline V gene sequence: CDR1 SNHLY, CDR2 FYNNEI. Trimming stripped 3 bases from V and 3 bases from J, with 12 bases between. The CDR3 bases are TGTGCCAGCAGTGAGGGTAGCGTCGGCTACAATGAGCAGTTCTTC. Translating gives CASSEGSVGYNEQFF.

The J gene is TRBJ2-1, the V gene TRBV5-1, with 8 bases aligning to TRBD1. V gave up 2 bases and J gave up 3 bases; unmatched junction bases: 4. The length of the CDR3 is 15 residues. Germline-derived CDR1 and CDR2 are SGHRS and YFSETQ. This chain's CDR3 is CASSLQGQDYNEQFF. Written as DNA, the CDR3 is TGCGCCAGCAGCTTACAGGGACAGGACTACAATGAGCAGTTCTTC.

The chain employs TRBV30 and TRBJ1-2; D uncertain. The CDR3 sequence is 15 residues long. Germline CDR1 GTSNPN, CDR2 SVGIG (reference sequence). V lost 1 base and J lost 5, with 17 bases in between. The CDR3 loop reads CAWSGLRAASYGYTF. The CDR3, as DNA: TGTGCCTGGAGTGGTTTGAGGGCAGCTTCTTATGGCTACACCTTC.

The V call is TRBV27, the J call TRBJ2-7; D perhaps matches TRBD1 (6 bases). Trimming pared 5 bases from V and 6 bases from J, leaving 20 bases between. In germline, CDR1 is MNHEY, CDR2 SMNVEV (reference sequence). The CDR3 runs to 15 residues. The CDR3 reads CASSLAGTRMAEQYF. The CDR3 bases are TGTGCCAGCAGTCTTGCCGGGACAAGGATGGCCGAGCAGTACTTC.

The chain is built from TRBV4-1 and TRBJ2-7, with 8 bases fitting TRBD1. This CDR3 has 14 residues. Looked up from germline, CDR1 is MGHRA and CDR2 is YSYEKL. The J segment lost 4 bases and the V segment lost 4 bases, leaving 6 bases of the junction unmatched. The CDR3: CASSPVQGVYEQYF. CDR3 nucleotides: TGCGCCAGCAGCCCAGTACAGGGGGTATACGAGCAGTACTTC.

The chain links TRBV9 to TRBJ2-7, with D possibly matching TRBD1 (10 bases). The CDR3 consists of 23 residues. CDR1 and CDR2 (germline): SGDLS, YYNGEE. Between the trimmed V and J ends, which lost 4 bases and 2 bases, there was a span of 40 bases. The CDR3 reads CASSPTASTGGNGVAGAPYEQYF. CDR3 nucleotides: TGTGCCAGCAGCCCCACTGCCTCGACAGGGGGCAATGGGGTAGCGGGAGCACCCTACGAGCAGTACTTC.

This clone was picked up one time. The chain couples TRBV5-1 to TRBJ2-7; 8 positions match TRBD2. V lost 0 bases, J lost 12 bases, and 5 bases stayed unmatched. The CDR3 consists of 12 residues. Germline lookup yields CDR1 SGHRS and CDR2 YFSETQ. This CDR3 reads CASSLERGQAYF. For the CDR3, the DNA is TGCGCCAGCAGCTTGGAGCGGGGGCAAGCGTACTTC.

The V gene is TRBV2, the J gene TRBJ2-3; possibly TRBD2 for D (6 bases). This CDR3 region has 17 residues. The germline V gene encodes CDR1 SNHLY and CDR2 FYNNEI. V lost 6 bases and J 6 bases, leaving 25 bases between the germline ends. The CDR3 nucleotides read TGTGCCAGCAGGGTTAGTTGTGGCGGGAACCATGAGGATACGCAGTATTTT. Its translation: CASRVSCGGNHEDTQYF.